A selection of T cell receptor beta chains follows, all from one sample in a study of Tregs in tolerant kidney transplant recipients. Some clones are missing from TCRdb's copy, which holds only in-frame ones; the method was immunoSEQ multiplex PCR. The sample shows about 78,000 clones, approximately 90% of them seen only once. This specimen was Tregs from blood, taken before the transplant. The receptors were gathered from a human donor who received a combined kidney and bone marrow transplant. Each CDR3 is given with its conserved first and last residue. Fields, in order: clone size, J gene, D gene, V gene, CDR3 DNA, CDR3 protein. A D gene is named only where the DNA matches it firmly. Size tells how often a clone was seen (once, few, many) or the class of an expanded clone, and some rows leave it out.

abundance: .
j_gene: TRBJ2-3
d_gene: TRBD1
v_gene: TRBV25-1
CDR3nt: TGTGCCAGCAGTGAACCCGCGACAGGGGCCACAGATACGCAGTATTTT
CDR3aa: CASSEPATGATDTQYF

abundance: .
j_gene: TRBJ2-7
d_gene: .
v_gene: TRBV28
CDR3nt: TGTGCCAGCAGTTCGCGCTACGAGCAGTACTTC
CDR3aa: CASSSRYEQYF

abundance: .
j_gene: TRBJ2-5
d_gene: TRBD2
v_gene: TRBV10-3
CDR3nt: TGTGCCATCAGTCCGGGACTAGGGAGCCTTGGGGAGACCCAGTACTTC
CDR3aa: CAISPGLGSLGETQYF

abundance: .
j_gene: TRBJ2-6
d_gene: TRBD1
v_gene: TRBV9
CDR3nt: TGTGCCAGCAGCGTAGAGGGCCAGGGGGCAGCTGGGGCCAACGTCCTGACTTTC
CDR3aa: CASSVEGQGAAGANVLTF

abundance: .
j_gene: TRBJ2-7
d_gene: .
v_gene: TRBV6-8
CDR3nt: TGTGAAAGGGGGAGAGACACCGAGGCAAGCTACTACGAGCAGTACTTC
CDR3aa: CERGRDTEASYYEQYF

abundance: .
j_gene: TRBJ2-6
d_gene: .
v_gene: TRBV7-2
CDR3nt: TGTGCCAGCAGCTTAGGCCGTGTCCGCTCTGGGGCCAACGTCCTGACTTTC
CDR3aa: CASSLGRVRSGANVLTF

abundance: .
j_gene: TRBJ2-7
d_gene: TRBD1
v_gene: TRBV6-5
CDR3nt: TGTGCCAGCAGGACAGGGGGCTCCACCTACGAGCAGTACTTC
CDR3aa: CASRTGGSTYEQYF

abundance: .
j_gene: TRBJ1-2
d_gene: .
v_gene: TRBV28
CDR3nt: TGTGCCAGCAGTTTGGTTAGAGCTAACTATGGCTACACCTTC
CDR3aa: CASSLVRANYGYTF

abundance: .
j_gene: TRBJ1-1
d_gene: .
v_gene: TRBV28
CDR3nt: TGTGCCAGCAGCCATTTTACAGGAGTGAACACTGAAGCTTTCTTT
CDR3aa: CASSHFTGVNTEAFF

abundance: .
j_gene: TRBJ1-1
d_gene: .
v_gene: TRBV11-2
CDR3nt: TGTGCCAGCAGCTACCAGACAGGTAAAGCTTTCTTT
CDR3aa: CASSYQTGKAFF

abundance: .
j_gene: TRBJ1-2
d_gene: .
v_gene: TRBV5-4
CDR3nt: TGTGCCAGCAGCTTGAGGGAAGGGGGACTATATGGCTACACCTTC
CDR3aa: CASSLREGGLYGYTF

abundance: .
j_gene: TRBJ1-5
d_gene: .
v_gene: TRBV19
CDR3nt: TGTGCCAGTAGTAAGCTTGTCGGAAACAATCAGCCCCAGCATTTT
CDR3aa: CASSKLVGNNQPQHF

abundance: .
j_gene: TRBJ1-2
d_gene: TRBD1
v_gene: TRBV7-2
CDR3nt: TGTGCCAGCAGCTTGGGCCGAGGGACAGGGGACTATGGCTACACCTTC
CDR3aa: CASSLGRGTGDYGYTF

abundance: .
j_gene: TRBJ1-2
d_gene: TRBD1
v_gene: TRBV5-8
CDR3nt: TGTGCCAGCAGCTTACTTCCCAGGGGGCTCGTGGACGGCTACACCTTC
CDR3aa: CASSLLPRGLVDGYTF

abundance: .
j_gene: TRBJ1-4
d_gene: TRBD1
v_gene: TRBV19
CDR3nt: TGTGCCAGTAGCCCTAGTACCGGGACAGTCGGGGAAAAACTGTTTTTT
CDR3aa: CASSPSTGTVGEKLFF

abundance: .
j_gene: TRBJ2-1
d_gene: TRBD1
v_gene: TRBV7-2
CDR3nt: TGTGCCAGCAGCTTAGCGGGACAGGGGGTCAATGAGCAGTTCTTC
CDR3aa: CASSLAGQGVNEQFF

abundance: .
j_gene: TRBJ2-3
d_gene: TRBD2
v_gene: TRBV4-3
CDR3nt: TGCGCCAGCAGCCACGGCGGGAGCGCAGATACGCAGTATTTT
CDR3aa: CASSHGGSADTQYF

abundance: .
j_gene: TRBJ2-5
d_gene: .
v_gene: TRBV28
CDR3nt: TGTGCCAGCAGAAAGACAAGCCCCGAGACCCAGTACTTC
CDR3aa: CASRKTSPETQYF

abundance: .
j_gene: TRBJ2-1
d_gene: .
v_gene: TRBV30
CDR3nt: TGTGCCTGGAGTTCCCTGGAGGTTTACAATGAGCAGTTCTTC
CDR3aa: CAWSSLEVYNEQFF

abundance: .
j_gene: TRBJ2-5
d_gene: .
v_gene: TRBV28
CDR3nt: TGTGCCAGCAGAACACAGGGTACGCAAGAGACCCAGTACTTC
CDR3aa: CASRTQGTQETQYF

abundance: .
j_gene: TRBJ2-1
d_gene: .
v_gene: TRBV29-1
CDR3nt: TGCAGCGCGCTCACTGCGTACAATGAGCAGTTCTTC
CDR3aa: CSALTAYNEQFF

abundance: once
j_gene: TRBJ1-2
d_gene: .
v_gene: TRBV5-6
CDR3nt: TGTGCCAGCAGCCCACAGGAGGGTTTCGGGGGCTACACCTTC
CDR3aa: CASSPQEGFGGYTF

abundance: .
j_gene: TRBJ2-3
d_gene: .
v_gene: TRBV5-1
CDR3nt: TGCGCCAGCAGCTTGGCGTCCGGACAGTATCTCTCGGATACGCAGTATTTT
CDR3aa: CASSLASGQYLSDTQYF

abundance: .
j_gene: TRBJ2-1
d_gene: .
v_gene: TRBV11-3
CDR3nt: TGTGCCAGCAGCCTCGGACTCTACAATGAGCAGTTCTTC
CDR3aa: CASSLGLYNEQFF

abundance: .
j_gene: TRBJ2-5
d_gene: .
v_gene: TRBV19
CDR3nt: TGTGCCAGTAGTATAGCTCAGGGGAGAGAGACCCAGTACTTC
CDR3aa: CASSIAQGRETQYF

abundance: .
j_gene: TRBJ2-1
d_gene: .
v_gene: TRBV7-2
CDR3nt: TGTGCCAGCAGCTTAGGGGCCGACGCTGAGCAGTTCTTC
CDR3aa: CASSLGADAEQFF

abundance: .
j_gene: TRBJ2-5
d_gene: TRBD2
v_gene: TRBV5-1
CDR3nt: TGCGCCAGCAGCTCCCAGCCCGGACTAGAGGTGGAGACCCAGTACTTC
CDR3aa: CASSSQPGLEVETQYF

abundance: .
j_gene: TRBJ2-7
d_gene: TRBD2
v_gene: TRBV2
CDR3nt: TGTGCCAGCAGTGAACATGGAGAGGGAGGGGCAGGCGAGCAGTACTTC
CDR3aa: CASSEHGEGGAGEQYF

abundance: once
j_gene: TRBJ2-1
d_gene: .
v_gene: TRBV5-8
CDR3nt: TGTGCCAGCAGCTTGTTGTTGCAGGCCCGCTCCTACAATGAGCAGTTCTTC
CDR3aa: CASSLLLQARSYNEQFF

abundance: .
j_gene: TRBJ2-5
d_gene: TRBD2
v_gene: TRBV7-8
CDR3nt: TGTGCCAGCAGCGTCAGGGGACTAGCGGGGCAAGAGACCCAGTACTTC
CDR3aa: CASSVRGLAGQETQYF

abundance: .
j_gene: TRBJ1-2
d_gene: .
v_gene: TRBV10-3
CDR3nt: TGTGCCATCCAAGAGGGGCAGGGCATGAATGGCTACACCTTC
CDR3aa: CAIQEGQGMNGYTF

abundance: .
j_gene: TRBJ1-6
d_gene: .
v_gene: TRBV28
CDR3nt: TGTGCCAGCAGCCCCGCGACGGGAAATTCACCCCTCCACTTT
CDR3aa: CASSPATGNSPLHF

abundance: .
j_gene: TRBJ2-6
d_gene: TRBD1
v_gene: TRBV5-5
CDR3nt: TGTGCCAGCAGTCCGGGACAGGGGAAGTCTGGGGCCAACGTCCTGACTTTC
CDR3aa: CASSPGQGKSGANVLTF